These T cell receptor beta chains were read from a single sample in a study of CD4+ T cells in melanoma. Profiled with immunoSEQ multiplex PCR; TCRdb holds only in-frame clones, not every one. The sample gives 50,000 to 60,000 clones, more than 60% of which show up once; 4.8% is in the top ten. The sequenced sample consisted of tumor tissue. The receptors were sampled from a human donor with melanoma. CDR3s include the opening cysteine and the closing phenylalanine or tryptophan.

V gene: TRBV7-9; J gene: TRBJ2-1; CDR3 protein: CASSLGATGLNEQFF
V gene: TRBV27; J gene: TRBJ1-6; CDR3 protein: CASSSTGTGNSPLHF
V gene: TRBV7-2; J gene: TRBJ1-5; CDR3 protein: CASSLLTGGLSNQPQHF
V gene: TRBV5-1; J gene: TRBJ2-2; CDR3 protein: CASSRHGEGHTGELFF
V gene: TRBV19; J gene: TRBJ1-3; CDR3 protein: CASTKPHSSGNTIYF
V gene: TRBV7-2; J gene: TRBJ2-7; CDR3 protein: CASSLNGGPYEQYF
V gene: TRBV6-5; J gene: TRBJ2-2; CDR3 protein: CASSKLAGGAGELFF
V gene: TRBV28; J gene: TRBJ2-5; CDR3 protein: CASSWTSGGEETQYF
V gene: TRBV7-8; J gene: TRBJ1-2; CDR3 protein: CASTRGESYGYTF
V gene: TRBV5-6; J gene: TRBJ1-6; CDR3 protein: CASSLDRLGRGQSPLHF
V gene: TRBV4-2; J gene: TRBJ1-2; CDR3 protein: CASSPTGTNYGYTF
V gene: TRBV30; J gene: TRBJ1-2; CDR3 protein: CAWTPTGNYGYTF
V gene: TRBV5-1; J gene: TRBJ1-2; CDR3 protein: CASSWELNYGYTF
V gene: TRBV10-1; J gene: TRBJ2-1; CDR3 protein: CASSELAGGPDEQFF
V gene: TRBV29-1; J gene: TRBJ1-3; CDR3 protein: CSVDTEKRNTIYF
V gene: TRBV18; J gene: TRBJ1-2; CDR3 protein: CASSPQRLEGYTF
V gene: TRBV27; J gene: TRBJ2-1; CDR3 protein: CASSFWGGAEQFF
V gene: TRBV15; J gene: TRBJ2-7; CDR3 protein: CATSRDRAAYEQYF
V gene: TRBV7-8; J gene: TRBJ2-7; CDR3 protein: CASRSGGLYEQYF
V gene: TRBV6-1; J gene: TRBJ2-7; CDR3 protein: CASRENMYYDEQYF
V gene: TRBV2; J gene: TRBJ2-5; CDR3 protein: CASSATSGSPGTQYF
V gene: TRBV25-1; J gene: TRBJ2-5; CDR3 protein: CASSKLGSGGPLETQYF
V gene: TRBV5-1; J gene: TRBJ1-4; CDR3 protein: CASSLEGSGEKLFF
V gene: TRBV11-2; J gene: TRBJ1-1; CDR3 protein: CASSLTTEAFF
V gene: TRBV7-3; J gene: TRBJ1-1; CDR3 protein: CASSLARSDITEAFF
V gene: TRBV5-4; J gene: TRBJ1-1; CDR3 protein: CASSHPQAGAFF
V gene: TRBV4-2; J gene: TRBJ1-4; CDR3 protein: CASSQTSGQGGEKLFF
V gene: TRBV28; J gene: TRBJ2-7; CDR3 protein: CASRAPGGAGSHEQYF
V gene: TRBV11-2; J gene: TRBJ2-4; CDR3 protein: CASSLTIIRDRAKNIQYF
V gene: TRBV10-3; J gene: TRBJ2-1; CDR3 protein: CAIKGAGRYNEQFF
V gene: TRBV5-1; J gene: TRBJ1-1; CDR3 protein: CASRFRMNTEAFF
V gene: TRBV11-2; J gene: TRBJ2-4; CDR3 protein: CASSLDAGVNIQYF
V gene: TRBV5-1; J gene: TRBJ2-7; CDR3 protein: CASSLGQDYEQYF
V gene: TRBV5-5; J gene: TRBJ1-5; CDR3 protein: CASSPGQERNQPQHF
V gene: TRBV5-1; J gene: TRBJ1-2; CDR3 protein: CASSLVDRGRYNYGYTF
V gene: TRBV5-1; J gene: TRBJ1-1; CDR3 protein: CASSLALNTEAFF
V gene: TRBV7-8; J gene: TRBJ1-2; CDR3 protein: CASSLGQPDPFF
V gene: TRBV7-2; J gene: TRBJ1-4; CDR3 protein: CASSYAVTGVLDEKLFF
V gene: TRBV5-8; J gene: TRBJ1-6; CDR3 protein: CASSFMTGWNSPLHF
V gene: TRBV6-5; J gene: TRBJ2-7; CDR3 protein: CASSYSTVGSSYEQYF
V gene: TRBV5-8; J gene: TRBJ2-1; CDR3 protein: CASSLGRRRQFF
V gene: TRBV5-1; J gene: TRBJ2-3; CDR3 protein: CASSVTGSEDTQYF
V gene: TRBV18; J gene: TRBJ1-2; CDR3 protein: CASSPGQNTNYGYTF
V gene: TRBV4-2; J gene: TRBJ2-3; CDR3 protein: CASSQGTSGEPDTQYF
V gene: TRBV7-9; J gene: TRBJ2-1; CDR3 protein: CASSDRTSPDYNEQFF
V gene: TRBV7-6; J gene: TRBJ1-2; CDR3 protein: CASSLEQGSDGYTF
V gene: TRBV5-5; J gene: TRBJ2-3; CDR3 protein: CASSLFGQSTDTQYF
V gene: TRBV6-5; J gene: TRBJ2-3; CDR3 protein: CASSYGDQETQYF
V gene: TRBV21-1; J gene: TRBJ1-5; CDR3 protein: CASTRRTANQPQHF
V gene: TRBV2; J gene: TRBJ1-4; CDR3 protein: CASSELLTNEKLFF
V gene: TRBV21-1; J gene: TRBJ1-2; CDR3 protein: CASSNPTGQGTDGYTF
V gene: TRBV7-6; J gene: TRBJ2-7; CDR3 protein: CASSPDRDYEQYF
V gene: TRBV11-2; J gene: TRBJ2-1; CDR3 protein: CASSLAIAGGNEQFF
V gene: TRBV6-5; J gene: TRBJ2-5; CDR3 protein: CASSLTGSQTQYF
V gene: TRBV29-1; J gene: TRBJ1-1; CDR3 protein: CSVDRQGLEAFF
V gene: TRBV19; J gene: TRBJ2-7; CDR3 protein: CASSPTGTGDEQYF
V gene: TRBV7-9; J gene: TRBJ2-5; CDR3 protein: CASSLVMGLHQETQYF
V gene: TRBV7-6; J gene: TRBJ2-7; CDR3 protein: CASSSDSFYEQYF
V gene: TRBV30; J gene: TRBJ1-3; CDR3 protein: CAWRQSSGNTIYF